This T cell receptor (beta chain) was found in a study of T-cell memory formation after mild COVID-19. Study observations and caveats: Later expanders leaned CD4+, whereas day 15 to 85 contracting clones were balanced CD4/CD8.

About this clonotype: Its antigen is as yet unknown.

The germline V gene encodes CDR1 SGHVS and CDR2 FQNEAQ. CDR3 length: 14 amino acids. Trimming took 5 bases from V and 1 from J; bases not matched to a gene: 3. 5'RACE primed at constant segments yielded TCR alpha and TCR beta cDNA libraries bearing sample barcodes and UMIs. From the 5' RACE reads, TCRdb called clonotypes with MiXCR, one entry per CDR3 protein. Among about 88,000 distinct CDR3 sequences listed, nearly 25% were seen once. This chain connects TRBV7-8 to TRBJ2-7; 9 nucleotides align to TRBD2. Material: PBMCs or a T cell subset sorted from them (not recorded which). This TCR was recovered from a man younger than 35 who had mild COVID-19 (a few samples of this study predate the infection). Cell type and time point are not known. Here the CDR3 DNA reads TGTGCCAGCAGCACGACTAGCGGATCCTACGAGCAGTACTTC. This translates into CASSTTSGSYEQYF.